Below are 11 T cell receptor beta chains sequenced from a single sample in a study of shared clonotypes between healthy human individuals. The repertoire was sequenced with immunoSEQ multiplex PCR; TCRdb's copy has only in-frame clones and lacks some. This table holds roughly 2.5 million clones, 90% to 95% found once. Source material: naive CD4+ T cells sorted from blood. As for subset: CD45RA+ positively selected. These receptors all come from a man aged 18-30 years in good health.

The chain couples TRBV27 to TRBJ1-3, with D hard to call. This CDR3 comprises 12 residues. V was shortened by 8 bases and J by 5 bases, with 10 bases between the two germline ends. The V gene's germline CDR1 is MNHEY and CDR2 SMNVEV (reference sequence). The CDR3 here is CASWGGRNTIYF. The CDR3 DNA is TGTGCCAGCTGGGGAGGGAGAAACACCATATATTTT.

The chain links TRBV6-6 to TRBJ2-2; D could derive from TRBD1 or TRBD2 (5 bases each). The CDR3 runs 14 residues. CDR1 and CDR2 (germline): MNHNY, SVGAGI (reference sequence). V was shortened by 10 bases and J by 4 bases, with 16 bases between the two germline ends. CDR3 DNA: TGTGCCATACGAAGGGACCGAAGCACCGGGGAGCTGTTTTTT. Its translation is CAIRRDRSTGELFF.

The chain joins TRBV4-1 to TRBJ1-5; 7 bases map to TRBD1. The CDR3 contains 16 residues. Germline V lookup: CDR1 MGHRA, CDR2 YSYEKL. V shed 0 bases and J 5 bases; nucleotides not matched to a gene: 7. CDR3 residues: CASSQDWGQRYQPQHF. CDR3 sequence (DNA): TGCGCCAGCAGCCAAGATTGGGGACAGAGGTATCAGCCCCAGCATTTT.

The chain couples TRBV5-4 to TRBJ2-2, with 10 bases fitting TRBD1. This CDR3 region has 19 residues. V shed 7 bases and J 1 base; nucleotides not matched to a gene: 16. Looked up from germline, CDR1 is SGHNT and CDR2 is YYREEE (reference sequence). CDR3 protein: CASGGRGQGLGLNTGELFF. As DNA, the CDR3 is TGTGCCAGCGGGGGCCGGGGACAGGGGCTTGGATTGAACACCGGGGAGCTGTTTTTT.

This chain connects TRBV10-3 to TRBJ1-1; D unresolved. V gave up 3 bases and J gave up 1 base, with 9 bases separating them. CDR3 length: 14 amino acids. Germline V gene sequence: CDR1 ENHRY, CDR2 SYGVKD. The CDR3 nucleotides read TGTGCCATCAGTGAAGGACGGAGGAACACTGAAGCTTTCTTT. The encoded protein is CAISEGRRNTEAFF.

V is TRBV7-6 and J is TRBJ2-1, with 9 bases that match TRBD2. The CDR3 contains 15 residues. V trimming: 4 bases; J trimming: 9 bases; junction bases outside the gene matches: 10. Germline V gene lookup returns CDR1 SGHVS and CDR2 FNYEAQ. CDR3 loop: CASSSRGGASGEQFF. In DNA, the CDR3 is TGTGCCAGCAGCTCTCGCGGGGGGGCCTCCGGTGAGCAGTTCTTC.

This clone came up a few times. Other DNA sequences in this sample translate to the same CDR3. The chain joins TRBV10-3 to TRBJ1-1, with D possibly being TRBD1 (5 bases). The CDR3 totals 14 residues. Trimming shortened V by 2 bases and J by 4 bases, and 11 bases separated the two germline ends. CDR1 is ENHRY and CDR2 is SYGVKD in the germline V gene. Written as DNA, the CDR3 is TGTGCCATCAGTGAGGGAGGAAGGGGCACTGAAGCTTTCTTT. It specifies CAISEGGRGTEAFF.

This CDR3 reads CASSWSGVNTDTQYF. The CDR3 DNA is TGTGCCAGCAGCTGGAGCGGGGTCAACACAGATACGCAGTATTTT. The J gene is TRBJ2-3, the V gene TRBV7-8; 7 bases fit TRBD2. J gave up 2 bases and V 4 bases, and 6 bases lay outside the gene matches. CDR1 is SGHVS and CDR2 is FQNEAQ in the germline V gene. CDR3 length: 15 residues.

The chain recombines TRBV7-9 with TRBJ2-1, with 7 nucleotides matching TRBD1. CDR1 SEHNR and CDR2 FQNEAQ come from the germline V gene (reference sequence). This CDR3 is built from 16 residues. J gave up 4 bases and V 5 bases, and 11 bases lay outside the gene matches. The CDR3 DNA follows: TGTGCCAGCAGCCCCATCCCGGGACAGAGATACAATGAGCAGTTCTTC. As protein: CASSPIPGQRYNEQFF.

The chain uses TRBV10-3 and TRBJ1-3; D is uncertain. The V and J ends lost 1 base and 0 bases respectively, with 4 bases between them. This CDR3 is 14 amino acids long. Germline V CDR1 and CDR2: ENHRY, SYGVKD. DNA for the CDR3: TGTGCCATCAGTGAGTGGGGCTCTGGAAACACCATATATTTT. Translating it yields CAISEWGSGNTIYF.

The chain employs TRBV28 and TRBJ2-1, with D unclear. The germline CDR1 and CDR2 sequences are MDHEN and SYDVKM. V gave up 0 bases and J gave up 9 bases, with 6 bases separating them. This CDR3 region has 12 residues. CDR3 protein: CASSLWRGEQFF. The CDR3 bases are TGTGCCAGCAGTTTATGGCGTGGTGAGCAGTTCTTC.